This TCR beta chain was profiled in a study of blood T cell repertoires in COVID-19. This clone came up once. Authors' analysis steps: Nucleated cell number was recorded as an estimate derived from reference gene primer amplification. The data were produced by immunoSEQ multiplex PCR, yet TCRdb's version contains in-frame clones alone and is incomplete. V and J calls and clone size are as listed in that table; D and trimming were resolved from the DNA. The sample yields under 75,000 clones, roughly 91% seen once. The CDR3 runs 14 residues. Germline V CDR1 and CDR2: SGHAT, FQNNGV. The J segment lost 7 bases and the V segment lost 1 base, leaving 7 bases of the junction unmatched.

The sequence was collected from a woman under 30 with acute or convalescent COVID-19. The chain employs TRBV11-2 and TRBJ2-7, with 7 positions matching TRBD1. The sample consisted of peripheral blood. CDR3 coding DNA: TGTGCCAGCAGCTTAGGGGACAGTAACGTTGAGCAGTACTTC. Translating it yields CASSLGDSNVEQYF.